This is a list of T cell receptor beta chains from one sample in a study of blood T cells in healthy people across ages. TCRdb analysed the 5' RACE reads with MiXCR anew, one entry per CDR3 protein. This table has about 1.7 million distinct CDR3 sequences, roughly 28% appearing once. Sequenced material: blood. All receptors derive from a woman aged 25 to 39 in good health. CDR3s include the opening cysteine and the closing phenylalanine or tryptophan. Fields, in order: J gene, D gene, V gene, clone size, CDR3 protein. A D gene is named only where the DNA matches it firmly. Part of the rows lack a size; the others show once, few, many or a class for expanded clones.

TRBJ2-1 TRBD1 TRBV7-6 once CASSRRQGGYNEQFF
TRBJ1-1 . TRBV18 few CASSPLPASNTEAFF
TRBJ1-2 TRBD1 TRBV12-3/TRBV12-4 . CASSPSRTGGDYTF
TRBJ2-5 . TRBV4-1 many CASSRDGTETQYF
TRBJ2-4 . TRBV28 . CASSLPGANIQYF
TRBJ1-1 . TRBV6-1 few CASSGPVGSDEAFF
TRBJ2-5 . TRBV6-1 many CASTGFQETQYF
TRBJ2-7 TRBD2 TRBV13 many CASSLSGRASEQYF
TRBJ2-3 TRBD2 TRBV11-2 . CTSSLDWASGSTDTQYF
TRBJ1-2 . TRBV6-5 few CASKDSQVERYTF
TRBJ2-7 . TRBV20-1 . CSARDSVGGTPYEQYF
TRBJ1-2 . TRBV18 . CASSGARGYTF
TRBJ2-3 TRBD2 TRBV7-2 few CASSLSSGGGVTQYF
TRBJ1-1 . TRBV4-1 few CASSQVTLKGTEAFF
TRBJ2-1 . TRBV5-1 . CASSTGGTVYEQFF
TRBJ2-1 . TRBV7-2 few CASSLGGIFLGEQFF
TRBJ2-5 TRBD1 TRBV7-9 many CASDPGQQDTQYF
TRBJ1-5 TRBD1 TRBV7-6 . CASSTSQGGNQPQHF
TRBJ2-7 . TRBV15 . CATSRESGSYEQYF
TRBJ2-7 TRBD2 TRBV3-1 few CASSLGAGSQYF
TRBJ1-2 . TRBV10-3 many CAINPGNYGYTF
TRBJ2-1 . TRBV4-3 . CASSQDLGTSGYNEQFF
TRBJ2-1 TRBD2 TRBV7-8 . CASSASGTRWGDEQFF
TRBJ2-7 . TRBV5-5 . CASRRDLLLYEQYF
TRBJ2-3 TRBD1 TRBV6-2/TRBV6-3 . CASSYPPGTGGSDTQYF
TRBJ2-1 . TRBV3-1 . CASSQGDSPFGNEQFF
TRBJ2-3 . TRBV4-2 many CASSQNPSGNGDTQYF
TRBJ2-4 . TRBV20-1 many CSALGGLGKNIQYF
TRBJ1-2 TRBD1 TRBV5-5 many CASSQGQPYGYTF